Shown below are 2 T cell receptor beta chains from a single sample sequenced in a study of regulatory T cells in long-lasting Graves disease (dated by TCRdb to about 2021). Receptor amplification or capture employed multiplex PCR. The reads were generated on an Illumina HiSeq 4000. iRepertoire HTBI primers and Arm-PCR amplification of CDR3 regions were used to construct TCR beta libraries. The public reads were reprocessed in TCRdb via fastp at Q25 and MiXCR, keeping in-frame beta chains. Records with the same CDR3 protein are collapsed into one entry carrying the most frequent genes and DNA. The sample includes 350,000 to 450,000 distinct CDR3 sequences, with around 14% observed a single time. The ten most abundant clones make up approximately 15% of the sample. The intended sense of this specimen's time point label: newly diagnosed GD, antithyroid drugs for less than 3 months. For both TCR sequencing and RNA sequencing, RNA was extracted from PBMCs using TRIzol.

These data also formed part of another study, on T cells in Graves' hyperthyroidism and ophthalmopathy.

This specimen was peripheral blood mononuclear cells (PBMCs), taken at new diagnosis, from a patient treated with antithyroid drugs. Every receptor here comes from a woman between 25 and 40 years old with Graves disease. Donor details come from another sample of the same person, matched by shared clones.

At least ten counts were recorded for this clonotype. V and J are TRBV13 and TRBJ1-1, with D uncertain. The CDR3 has 16 residues. V shed 1 base and J shed 1 base, with 13 bases lying between them. Germline V gene sequence: CDR1 PRHDT, CDR2 FYEKMQ (reference sequence). CDR3 in amino acids: CASSLVIAQENTEAFF. As DNA, the CDR3 is TGTGCCAGCAGCTTAGTAATTGCCCAAGAGAACACTGAAGCTTTCTTT.

This clonotype came up a few times. V usage is TRBV13 and J usage is TRBJ2-2; 7 bases map to TRBD1. CDR3 size: 16 residues. V gave up 4 bases and J gave up 2 bases; unmatched junction bases: 7. Germline loops: CDR1 PRHDT, CDR2 FYEKMQ (reference sequence). CDR3 DNA: TGTGCCAGCAGCTCTGGGCAGGGGGTAAACACCGGGGAGCTGTTTTTT. Translated, it gives CASSSGQGVNTGELFF.